This T cell receptor beta chain was sequenced in a study of CD8 T cells in ankylosing spondylitis. Preparation of TCR beta libraries was done by quantitative 5'-RACE with molecular barcodes. Via MiXCR, TCRdb re-called the 5' RACE reads, giving one row per CDR3 protein. This table holds just over 300,000 distinct CDR3 sequences, 20% to 25% found once. Study results and caveats: A TCR beta motif of 7 to 9 highly homologous variants seemed to mark ankylosing spondylitis blood.

In regard to this clonotype: Its target is not known.

This sequence originates from a female donor with ankylosing spondylitis or in good health (not recorded which). The sample was blood, either unsorted or a sorted T cell fraction (not recorded which).

The CDR3 DNA follows: TGTGCCAGCTCACCACCGCGTAATGAGCAGTTCTTC. It encodes CASSPPRNEQFF. The rearrangement uses TRBV18 and TRBJ2-1; D is unclear. The CDR3 length is 12 residues. V dropped 0 bases and J dropped 7 bases, with 4 bases sitting between them. The germline V gene has CDR1 KGHSH and CDR2 LQKENI.